This TCR beta chain emerged from a study of T cell repertoires in cytomegalovirus infection. Study context: CMV epitopes, recently identified HLA-C-restricted and well-studied HLA-B-restricted, were used.

This clonotype was counted a few times. Its cognate antigen is unknown. The trim removed 3 bases at V and 6 bases at J, leaving 10 bases unmatched. Germline V gene sequence: CDR1 KGHDR, CDR2 SFDVKD. This CDR3 has 16 amino acids. Using its own MiXCR run on the reads, TCRdb lists one record per CDR3 protein. The data show roughly 350,000 distinct CDR3 sequences, about 34% seen once. The chain combines TRBV24-1 with TRBJ2-1; 7 bases match TRBD1. The clonotype was recovered from a human donor in good health (CMV status not recorded). Some clones in this sample may be carry-over from other donors' samples. Here the sequenced sample was cultured PBMCs, taken from culture after CMV antigen stimulation. As DNA, the CDR3 is TGTGCCACCAGTGATCCTAAACAGGGGATCAGCAATGAGCAGTTCTTC. Translating gives CATSDPKQGISNEQFF.